A selection of T cell receptor beta chains follows, all from one sample in a study of blood T cell repertoires in COVID-19. The method was immunoSEQ multiplex PCR; TCRdb's version includes in-frame clones alone and lacks a portion of them. The sample lists about 310,000 clones; 85% to 90% were seen once. Source material: peripheral blood. Receptors were obtained from a man between 65 and 85 years old with acute or convalescent COVID-19. The CDR3 runs from the conserved cysteine through the conserved F or W. Fields, in order: D gene, clone size, J gene, V gene, CDR3 DNA, CDR3 protein. D genes are given only for firm matches. Some rows have no size entry. The others give once, few or many, or a class for an expanded clone.

TRBD1	.	TRBJ2-1	TRBV9	TGTGCCAGCAGCGTAGCAGGGACAGGGGCTCTCAATGAGCAGTTCTTC	CASSVAGTGALNEQFF
.	.	TRBJ1-6	TRBV7-9	TGTGCCAGCAGCTTCGGCGGGGGACGTGATAATTCACCCCTCCACTTT	CASSFGGGRDNSPLHF
.	few	TRBJ1-1	TRBV11-3	TGTGCCAGCAGCTTAGATCAGGGCAACACTGAAGCTTTCTTT	CASSLDQGNTEAFF
.	.	TRBJ2-3	TRBV9	TGTGCCAGCAGCGTTGGTCGGGACACAGATACGCAGTATTTT	CASSVGRDTDTQYF
TRBD1	.	TRBJ2-2	TRBV10-3	TGTGCCATCGCCGGGACAGGGGGGGCCGGGGAGCTGTTTTTT	CAIAGTGGAGELFF
.	once	TRBJ2-5	TRBV4-3	TGCGCCAGCAGCCAAGAGACTGGGAGTGGGACCCAGTACTTC	CASSQETGSGTQYF
TRBD1	.	TRBJ1-5	TRBV2	TGTGCCAGCAGCGACAGGGGTTACAATCAGCCCCAGCATTTT	CASSDRGYNQPQHF
TRBD2	.	TRBJ2-2	TRBV27	TGTGCCAGCAGTTTAGCTCCGGGGGGAGAGGCCGGGGAGCTGTTTTTT	CASSLAPGGEAGELFF
TRBD1	few	TRBJ1-5	TRBV20-1	TGCAGTGCTCGTGGACAGGGAAGCAATCAGCCCCAGCATTTT	CSARGQGSNQPQHF
.	.	TRBJ1-2	TRBV19	TGTGCCAGTAGTAAGGACTTGGGCAGGAACTATGGCTACACCTTC	CASSKDLGRNYGYTF
TRBD2	.	TRBJ2-3	TRBV11-2	TGTGCCAGCAGCTTAGTCTTCTCGGCGGGGGGCCGGGGGTTGAATACGCAGTATTTT	CASSLVFSAGGRGLNTQYF
.	.	TRBJ1-2	TRBV20-1	TGCAGTGCTAAGACAGTCTATGGCTACACCTTC	CSAKTVYGYTF
.	.	TRBJ2-7	TRBV11-2	TGTGCCAGCAGCTTACGGGACACCGAGCAGTACTTC	CASSLRDTEQYF
.	once	TRBJ2-7	TRBV6-6	TGTGCCAGCAGTTATCAAACAGGTACTTCTCAGGAGCAGTACTTC	CASSYQTGTSQEQYF
TRBD1	.	TRBJ2-2	TRBV19	TGTGCCAGTAGACCCCGAGGACAGGGGGCCGGGGAGCTGTTTTTT	CASRPRGQGAGELFF
.	.	TRBJ2-7	TRBV29-1	TGCAGCGTTGTGACTTACCGGACTCCCGAGCAGTACTTC	CSVVTYRTPEQYF
TRBD2	once	TRBJ2-7	TRBV9	TGTGCCAGCAGCCTACGCGGGGGTGGCCTACGGGAGCAGTACTTC	CASSLRGGGLREQYF
TRBD1	.	TRBJ1-4	TRBV5-6	TGTGCCAGCAGCCAGACAGGGGAAGGCGGAAAACTGTTTTTT	CASSQTGEGGKLFF
.	once	TRBJ2-5	TRBV5-1	TGCGCCAGCAGCTTGGTAGGGGCAGATTCTGGAGAGACCCAGTACTTC	CASSLVGADSGETQYF
.	.	TRBJ1-6	TRBV4-3	TGCGCCAGCAGCCCGGGACGGGGGGGCAATTCACCCCTCCACTTT	CASSPGRGGNSPLHF
TRBD1	.	TRBJ1-5	TRBV3-1/TRBV3-2	TGTGCCAGCAGCCAAGGGACAGGGGATCGGAATCAGCCCCAGCATTTT	CASSQGTGDRNQPQHF
.	.	TRBJ2-5	TRBV15	TGTGCCACCAGCAGAGCAGGGTACGAGACCCAGTACTTC	CATSRAGYETQYF
.	.	TRBJ1-5	TRBV2	TGTGCCAGCAGCCCAAGGGGGAATAGCAATCAGCCCCAGCATTTT	CASSPRGNSNQPQHF
TRBD1	.	TRBJ1-5	TRBV4-3	TGCGCCAGCAGCCTACAGGGGGACCAGCCCCAGCATTTT	CASSLQGDQPQHF
.	.	TRBJ1-3	TRBV6-6	TGTGCCAGCAGCCCACAGGGCAGTAAAAACACCATATATTTT	CASSPQGSKNTIYF
.	.	TRBJ2-5	TRBV6-5	TGTGCCAGCAGTTACCTTGGCAGAGAGACCCAGTACTTC	CASSYLGRETQYF
.	once	TRBJ1-5	TRBV27	TGTGCCAGCAGTTCCCAAAGACCCGCAGGGGATCAGCCCCAGCATTTT	CASSSQRPAGDQPQHF
TRBD1	.	TRBJ1-1	TRBV11-3	TGTGCCAGCAGCCCGGGACAGGGGAAAAACACTGAAGCTTTCTTT	CASSPGQGKNTEAFF